These T cell receptor beta chains were read from a single sample in a study of early T cells in non-severe SARS-CoV-2 infection. TCRdb re-called the 5' RACE reads with MiXCR, one entry per CDR3 protein. The table lists 98,000 or so distinct CDR3 sequences, 9.5% to 13% of them singletons. Sequenced input: whole blood. All receptors derive from an adult who was a healthcare worker with PCR-confirmed SARS-CoV-2 infection or an uninfected control (not recorded which). Each CDR3 is given with its conserved first and last residue. The D gene is left open where the match is weak. Some rows have no size entry. The others give once, few or many, or a class for an expanded clone.

j_gene: TRBJ1-3; abundance: -; v_gene: TRBV5-5; d_gene: -; CDR3aa: CASSAYRVSSSGNTIYF; CDR3nt: TGTGCCAGCAGCGCTTACCGGGTCTCATCCTCTGGAAACACCATATATTTT
j_gene: TRBJ2-1; abundance: -; v_gene: TRBV29-1; d_gene: TRBD1; CDR3aa: CSGGQGKQFF; CDR3nt: TGCAGCGGGGGACAGGGAAAGCAGTTCTTC
j_gene: TRBJ1-1; abundance: -; v_gene: TRBV21-1; d_gene: -; CDR3aa: CASSKAARNTEAFF; CDR3nt: TGTGCCAGCAGCAAAGCGGCCCGGAACACTGAAGCTTTCTTT
j_gene: TRBJ2-7; abundance: -; v_gene: TRBV7-9; d_gene: -; CDR3aa: CASSPPRGGLYEQYF; CDR3nt: TGTGCCAGCAGCCCTCCAAGGGGAGGCCTCTACGAGCAGTACTTC
j_gene: TRBJ2-4; abundance: few; v_gene: TRBV6-1; d_gene: TRBD1; CDR3aa: CASSRTGGSPYF; CDR3nt: TGTGCCAGCAGCCGGACAGGGGGAAGTCCGTACTTC
j_gene: TRBJ2-7; abundance: many; v_gene: TRBV13; d_gene: -; CDR3aa: CASRKGSLSSYEQYF; CDR3nt: TGTGCCAGCCGTAAAGGGTCTCTAAGCTCCTACGAGCAGTACTTC
j_gene: TRBJ2-1; abundance: many; v_gene: TRBV30; d_gene: TRBD2; CDR3aa: CAWSSTSGYNEQFF; CDR3nt: TGTGCCTGGAGTTCTACTAGCGGATACAATGAGCAGTTCTTC
j_gene: TRBJ2-3; abundance: few; v_gene: TRBV3-1; d_gene: -; CDR3aa: CASSQEETSDTQYF; CDR3nt: TGTGCCAGCAGCCAAGAAGAGACCTCCGATACGCAGTATTTT
j_gene: TRBJ2-1; abundance: many; v_gene: TRBV7-9; d_gene: TRBD2; CDR3aa: CASSSSGAPYNEQFF; CDR3nt: TGTGCCAGCAGCAGCAGCGGGGCCCCCTACAATGAGCAGTTCTTC
j_gene: TRBJ1-6; abundance: many; v_gene: TRBV7-6; d_gene: -; CDR3aa: CASSPQGVNSPLHF; CDR3nt: TGTGCCAGCAGCCCACAGGGAGTCAATTCACCCCTCCACTTT
j_gene: TRBJ2-1; abundance: few; v_gene: TRBV7-2; d_gene: -; CDR3aa: CASSLVAVLLGEQFF; CDR3nt: TGTGCCAGCAGCTTAGTTGCGGTCCTTCTAGGGGAGCAGTTCTTC
j_gene: TRBJ2-5; abundance: -; v_gene: TRBV5-6; d_gene: -; CDR3aa: CASSSVIAAGPETQYF; CDR3nt: TGTGCCAGCAGCTCCGTTATTGCGGCAGGTCCAGAGACCCAGTACTTC
j_gene: TRBJ1-6; abundance: many; v_gene: TRBV6-4; d_gene: TRBD1; CDR3aa: CASIPDRRNSPLHF; CDR3nt: TGTGCCAGCATTCCGGACAGGCGTAATTCACCCCTCCACTTT
j_gene: TRBJ2-3; abundance: many; v_gene: TRBV6-1; d_gene: TRBD2; CDR3aa: CASSVRLSGGPPDTQYF; CDR3nt: TGTGCCAGCAGTGTAAGACTTAGCGGGGGCCCCCCAGATACGCAGTATTTT
j_gene: TRBJ1-2; abundance: -; v_gene: TRBV29-1; d_gene: -; CDR3aa: CSVAPRLSRAHYGYTF; CDR3nt: TGCAGCGTGGCCCCCCGTCTTAGCAGAGCACACTATGGCTACACCTTC
j_gene: TRBJ2-7; abundance: -; v_gene: TRBV7-9; d_gene: TRBD1; CDR3aa: CASSTGTGGYEQYF; CDR3nt: TGTGCCAGCAGCACCGGGACAGGGGGCTACGAGCAGTACTTC
j_gene: TRBJ1-2; abundance: -; v_gene: TRBV30; d_gene: -; CDR3aa: CAWSFGYGYTF; CDR3nt: TGTGCCTGGAGTTTCGGTTATGGCTACACCTTC
j_gene: TRBJ1-6; abundance: many; v_gene: TRBV6-1; d_gene: -; CDR3aa: CASSEYGGWSPLHF; CDR3nt: TGTGCCAGCAGTGAATATGGGGGATGGTCACCCCTCCACTTT
j_gene: TRBJ2-7; abundance: many; v_gene: TRBV7-3; d_gene: TRBD2; CDR3aa: CASSLVASGFLYEQYF; CDR3nt: TGTGCCAGCAGCTTAGTGGCTAGCGGGTTTCTTTACGAGCAGTACTTC
j_gene: TRBJ2-5; abundance: many; v_gene: TRBV11-2; d_gene: TRBD2; CDR3aa: CASSLGPGLAEETQYF; CDR3nt: TGTGCCAGCAGCTTAGGTCCGGGACTAGCGGAAGAGACCCAGTACTTC
j_gene: TRBJ2-1; abundance: many; v_gene: TRBV11-2; d_gene: TRBD2; CDR3aa: CASSGLAGSYNEQFF; CDR3nt: TGTGCCAGCAGCGGACTAGCGGGCTCCTACAATGAGCAGTTCTTC
j_gene: TRBJ2-1; abundance: many; v_gene: TRBV14; d_gene: TRBD2; CDR3aa: CASSRAGGNYNEQFF; CDR3nt: TGTGCCAGCAGCCGGGCGGGAGGGAATTACAATGAGCAGTTCTTC
j_gene: TRBJ2-6; abundance: many; v_gene: TRBV10-2; d_gene: -; CDR3aa: CASSVGGPGANVLTF; CDR3nt: TGCGCCAGCAGTGTCGGGGGCCCTGGGGCCAACGTCCTGACTTTC
j_gene: TRBJ2-6; abundance: few; v_gene: TRBV20-1; d_gene: -; CDR3aa: CSARGGSGANVLTF; CDR3nt: TGCAGTGCTAGAGGAGGGTCTGGGGCCAACGTCCTGACTTTC
j_gene: TRBJ2-2; abundance: -; v_gene: TRBV7-7; d_gene: -; CDR3aa: CASSLGGAQVGGELFF; CDR3nt: TGTGCTAGCAGCTTAGGAGGGGCCCAAGTTGGCGGGGAGCTGTTTTTT
j_gene: TRBJ2-5; abundance: -; v_gene: TRBV6-1; d_gene: -; CDR3aa: CASSEVGEETQYF; CDR3nt: TGTGCCAGCAGTGAAGTAGGGGAAGAGACCCAGTACTTC
j_gene: TRBJ1-5; abundance: many; v_gene: TRBV21-1; d_gene: -; CDR3aa: CASSKERVQGQGNQPQHF; CDR3nt: TGTGCCAGCAGCAAAGAAAGGGTGCAGGGCCAGGGCAATCAGCCCCAGCATTTT
j_gene: TRBJ2-7; abundance: few; v_gene: TRBV19; d_gene: -; CDR3aa: CASSRRGSTYEQYF; CDR3nt: TGTGCCAGTAGTAGGAGGGGCAGCACCTACGAGCAGTACTTC
j_gene: TRBJ1-1; abundance: many; v_gene: TRBV6-1; d_gene: TRBD1; CDR3aa: CASTQRTGMNTEAFF; CDR3nt: TGTGCCAGCACCCAAAGGACAGGGATGAACACTGAAGCTTTCTTT
j_gene: TRBJ2-3; abundance: few; v_gene: TRBV6-5; d_gene: TRBD2; CDR3aa: CASSYSLAGGGDTQYF; CDR3nt: TGTGCCAGCAGTTACTCTCTAGCGGGAGGGGGAGATACGCAGTATTTT
j_gene: TRBJ2-2; abundance: many; v_gene: TRBV5-1; d_gene: -; CDR3aa: CASSLKGDTGELFF; CDR3nt: TGCGCCAGCAGCTTGAAAGGGGACACCGGGGAGCTGTTTTTT
j_gene: TRBJ1-6; abundance: many; v_gene: TRBV3-1; d_gene: -; CDR3aa: CASSQVGGNSPLHF; CDR3nt: TGTGCCAGCAGCCAAGTTGGGGGGAATTCACCCCTCCACTTT
j_gene: TRBJ2-3; abundance: many; v_gene: TRBV29-1; d_gene: -; CDR3aa: CSVAQVGGDTQYF; CDR3nt: TGCAGCGTTGCGCAGGTTGGGGGAGATACGCAGTATTTT
j_gene: TRBJ2-7; abundance: -; v_gene: TRBV7-9; d_gene: TRBD1; CDR3aa: CASSQNDGTGDEQYF; CDR3nt: TGTGCCAGCAGCCAGAATGACGGGACAGGGGACGAGCAGTACTTC
j_gene: TRBJ2-7; abundance: -; v_gene: TRBV2; d_gene: -; CDR3aa: CDSTPAGTRTYEQYF; CDR3nt: TGTGACAGCACCCCTGCGGGGACCAGAACCTACGAGCAGTACTTC
j_gene: TRBJ1-3; abundance: many; v_gene: TRBV20-1; d_gene: -; CDR3aa: CSALGDSGNTIYF; CDR3nt: TGCAGTGCTCTGGGGGACTCTGGAAACACCATATATTTT
j_gene: TRBJ2-3; abundance: many; v_gene: TRBV29-1; d_gene: -; CDR3aa: CSVGYGSTDTQYF; CDR3nt: TGCAGCGTTGGGTATGGAAGCACAGATACGCAGTATTTT
j_gene: TRBJ2-1; abundance: -; v_gene: TRBV20-1; d_gene: -; CDR3aa: CSARDEKSKSSYNEQFF; CDR3nt: TGCAGTGCTAGAGATGAGAAGAGCAAGAGCTCCTACAATGAGCAGTTCTTC
j_gene: TRBJ1-3; abundance: -; v_gene: TRBV11-2; d_gene: -; CDR3aa: CASSPGISGRIYAGNTIYF; CDR3nt: TGTGCCAGCAGCCCTGGTATATCGGGTCGGATCTATGCTGGAAACACCATATATTTT
j_gene: TRBJ1-1; abundance: few; v_gene: TRBV29-1; d_gene: -; CDR3aa: CSVDLGPLNTEAFF; CDR3nt: TGCAGCGTTGACCTAGGACCCCTGAACACTGAAGCTTTCTTT
j_gene: TRBJ2-2; abundance: -; v_gene: TRBV7-9; d_gene: -; CDR3aa: CASSLAIGDTGELFF; CDR3nt: TGTGCCAGCAGCTTAGCGATTGGGGACACCGGGGAGCTGTTTTTT
j_gene: TRBJ1-2; abundance: -; v_gene: TRBV5-5; d_gene: -; CDR3aa: CASSSGAGYGYTF; CDR3nt: TGTGCCAGCAGCTCCGGGGCTGGTTATGGCTACACCTTC
j_gene: TRBJ1-1; abundance: -; v_gene: TRBV7-3; d_gene: -; CDR3aa: CASSSQTGGEAFF; CDR3nt: TGTGCCAGCAGCTCCCAAACCGGGGGGGAAGCTTTCTTT
j_gene: TRBJ2-1; abundance: many; v_gene: TRBV11-2; d_gene: -; CDR3aa: CASSLYRSNNEQFF; CDR3nt: TGTGCCAGCAGCCTATACCGATCCAACAATGAGCAGTTCTTC
j_gene: TRBJ2-1; abundance: -; v_gene: TRBV5-4; d_gene: -; CDR3aa: CASSLRTPGANEQFF; CDR3nt: TGTGCCAGCAGCTTGCGGACGCCTGGCGCCAATGAGCAGTTCTTC
j_gene: TRBJ2-7; abundance: -; v_gene: TRBV18; d_gene: -; CDR3aa: CASSPDSAYEQYF; CDR3nt: TGTGCCAGCTCACCGGACAGCGCCTACGAGCAGTACTTC
j_gene: TRBJ2-2; abundance: many; v_gene: TRBV13; d_gene: TRBD2; CDR3aa: CASSSGLASTGELFF; CDR3nt: TGTGCCAGCAGCTCGGGACTAGCGAGCACCGGGGAGCTGTTTTTT
j_gene: TRBJ1-6; abundance: many; v_gene: TRBV5-8; d_gene: TRBD1; CDR3aa: CASRSERGQGNSPLHF; CDR3nt: TGTGCCAGCAGATCGGAAAGGGGGCAGGGTAATTCACCCCTCCACTTT
j_gene: TRBJ2-1; abundance: -; v_gene: TRBV4-1; d_gene: -; CDR3aa: CASSQEPGTLSNEQFF; CDR3nt: TGCGCCAGCAGCCAAGAGCCCGGGACTCTTAGTAATGAGCAGTTCTTC